The 9 T cell receptor beta chains listed next were all sequenced from one sample in a study of T-cell memory formation after mild COVID-19. TCRdb fed the 5' RACE reads into MiXCR, producing one record per CDR3 protein. The sample contains 400,000 to 450,000 distinct CDR3 sequences, roughly 18% of which appear only once. Sequencing input: PBMCs or a T cell subset sorted from them (not recorded which). The receptors stem from a man aged 18 to 30 who had mild COVID-19 (a few samples of this study predate the infection). Cell type and time point are not known.

This clonotype was detected only a few times. This rearrangement joins TRBV29-1 to TRBJ2-5; 9 bases line up with TRBD1. The CDR3 totals 13 residues. Germline V gene lookup returns CDR1 SQVTM and CDR2 ANQGSEA. V shed 7 bases, J shed 4 bases, and the junction held 7 bases outside the gene matches. CDR3 residues: CSAGQGRGETQYF. CDR3 DNA sequence: TGCAGCGCGGGACAGGGCCGGGGAGAGACCCAGTACTTC. Looking up the rest from reference TRBV29-1 and TRBJ2-5 gives the full variable domain: SAVISQKPSRDICQRGTSLTIQCQVDSQVTMMFWYRQQPGQSLTLIATANQGSEATYESGFVIDKFPISRPNLTFSTLTVSNMSPEDSSIYLCSAGQGRGETQYFGPGTRLLVL.

V usage is TRBV20-1 and J usage is TRBJ2-7, with 7 bases fitting TRBD2. The CDR3 is 13 amino acids. V shed 1 base and J 6 bases; nucleotides not matched to a gene: 6. CDR1 DFQATT and CDR2 SNEGSKA come from the germline V gene (reference sequence). CDR3 sequence: CSARGAGPLEQYV. The CDR3 coding sequence is TGCAGTGCTAGAGGAGCGGGACCCCTCGAGCAGTACGTC.

As DNA, the CDR3 is TGTGCCAGCAAGGTTACGAATTCACCCCTCCACTTT. Translating it yields CASKVTNSPLHF. The rearrangement links TRBV2 to TRBJ1-6; D is unclear. Germline values: CDR1 SNHLY, CDR2 FYNNEI. CDR3 length: 12 residues. V shed 7 bases and J shed 7 bases, with 8 bases lying between them.

This chain joins TRBV20-1 and TRBJ2-1; D is unclear. The V gene lost 3 bases and the J gene lost 8 bases, with 14 bases spanning the gap. The CDR3 is 13 amino acids. CDR1 is DFQATT, CDR2 SNEGSKA, per germline (reference sequence). The CDR3 sequence: CSASRWRSDEQFF. CDR3 coding DNA: TGCAGTGCTAGTCGGTGGCGGTCGGATGAGCAGTTCTTC.

This clonotype has more than one count but fewer than ten. The chain employs TRBV7-2 and TRBJ2-2; no definite D call. The V gene's germline CDR1 is SGHTA and CDR2 FQGNSA. The CDR3 loop spans 13 amino acids. Trimming left V 2 bases short and J 4 bases short, with 5 bases between. CDR3 residues: CASSLMATGELFF. CDR3 in DNA: TGTGCCAGCAGCTTAATGGCCACCGGGGAGCTGTTTTTT.

This clonotype showed up just a few times. The chain carries TRBV4-3 and TRBJ1-4, with D hard to call. The CDR3 consists of 16 residues. Looked up from germline, CDR1 is LGHNA and CDR2 is YSLEER. The V end lost 0 bases, the J end lost 0 bases, and 8 bases lay between the germline ends. In nucleotides, the CDR3 is TGCGCCAGCAGCCAAGACGTGGGTTCAACTAATGAAAAACTGTTTTTT. Translating gives CASSQDVGSTNEKLFF.

The chain joins TRBV18 to TRBJ1-6; TRBD1 might be the D (6 bases). Germline CDR1 is KGHSH and CDR2 is LQKENI. V was clipped by 6 bases and J by 8 bases, with 14 bases between them. This CDR3 region has 14 residues. DNA of the CDR3: TGTGCCAGCTCGACCCGGGACACTGATTCACCCCTCCACTTT. Translated: CASSTRDTDSPLHF.

This clonotype was seen more than once but under ten times. The chain has TRBV12-3 or TRBV12-4 and TRBJ1-5; TRBD1 agrees at 8 bases. With V trimmed by 5 bases and J by 3 bases, 6 bases remained unmatched. CDR3 length: 15 residues. The CDR3 spells CASSARTGTNQPQHF. CDR3 coding DNA: TGTGCCAGCAGTGCCAGGACAGGGACCAATCAGCCCCAGCATTTT.

The V gene is TRBV7-2, the J gene TRBJ2-5, with 8 bases fitting TRBD2. The J segment lost 8 bases and the V segment lost 5 bases, leaving 7 bases of the junction unmatched. The CDR3 sequence is 13 residues long. Germline-derived CDR1 and CDR2 are SGHTA and FQGNSA. The CDR3, as DNA: TGTGCCAGCAGCATACTAGCGGACGGTACCCAGTACTTC. It yields the protein CASSILADGTQYF.